These T cell receptor beta chains were read from a single sample in a study of blood T cell repertoires in COVID-19. Sequencing used immunoSEQ multiplex PCR; TCRdb keeps in-frame clones, though not all of them. Among about 190,000 clones listed, 75% to 90% were seen once. The specimen was peripheral blood. The receptor set was obtained from a woman in her thirties or forties with acute or convalescent COVID-19. The CDR3 runs from the conserved cysteine through the conserved F or W. D genes are given only for firm matches. Where a row states a size, it is once, few, many or the class of an expanded clone; other rows omit it.

d_call j_call v_call clone_size cdr3_aa cdr3_nt
. TRBJ2-2 TRBV6-1 . CASSEIPGDGELFF TGTGCCAGCAGTGAAATCCCGGGAGACGGGGAGCTGTTTTTT
. TRBJ1-2 TRBV27 . CASSLTGRGYTF TGTGCCAGCAGTCTGACAGGTCGCGGCTACACCTTC
TRBD2 TRBJ2-5 TRBV6-5 . CASSFGSGARGTQYF TGTGCCAGCAGTTTTGGTAGCGGGGCGCGGGGGACCCAGTACTTC
. TRBJ2-1 TRBV9 . CASSVDSYYNEQFF TGTGCCAGCAGCGTAGACAGCTATTACAATGAGCAGTTCTTC
TRBD2 TRBJ2-5 TRBV7-9 . CASSRGLEGTETQYF TGTGCCAGCAGCCGCGGACTAGAAGGCACAGAGACCCAGTACTTC
. TRBJ2-1 TRBV27 . CASMQGSWDSSYNEQFF TGTGCCAGCATGCAGGGGTCCTGGGATAGCTCCTACAATGAGCAGTTCTTC
TRBD2 TRBJ2-3 TRBV5-4 . CASSLGLAGDDTQYF TGTGCCAGCAGCTTGGGGCTAGCGGGGGACGATACGCAGTATTTT
TRBD2 TRBJ2-1 TRBV7-6 . CASSLGASGGLYNEQFF TGTGCCAGCAGCTTAGGGGCTAGCGGGGGGCTATACAATGAGCAGTTCTTC
. TRBJ1-5 TRBV30 . CAWSSQGRQPQHF TGTGCCTGGAGTAGTCAGGGTAGACAGCCCCAGCATTTT
TRBD2 TRBJ2-1 TRBV5-1 . CASSSIPGLAGEDEQFF TGCGCCAGCAGCTCGATACCGGGACTAGCGGGAGAGGATGAGCAGTTCTTC
. TRBJ1-2 TRBV25-1 . CASRDTNYGYTF TGTGCCAGCAGGGACACTAACTATGGCTACACCTTC
TRBD2 TRBJ2-1 TRBV2 . CASRTKGRGDNEQFF TGTGCCAGCAGAACCAAGGGGAGGGGAGACAATGAGCAGTTCTTC
. TRBJ1-6 TRBV4-1 . CASSQVPGMDNSPLHF TGCGCCAGCAGCCAGGTTCCGGGTATGGATAATTCACCCCTCCACTTT
TRBD2 TRBJ2-7 TRBV6-6 . CASTPSGGDKQYF TGTGCCAGCACCCCCTCGGGGGGGGACAAGCAGTACTTC
. TRBJ2-2 TRBV24-1 once CATRSVTGELFF TGTGCCACCAGGAGCGTAACCGGGGAGCTGTTTTTT
TRBD2 TRBJ2-3 TRBV6-2/TRBV6-3 many CASSYDPGTSGRAFTDTQYF TGTGCCAGCAGTTACGACCCCGGGACTAGCGGGAGGGCATTTACAGATACGCAGTATTTT
. TRBJ2-3 TRBV5-1 . CASTPWGGGGFQMGTDTQYF TGCGCCAGCACCCCCTGGGGGGGCGGTGGGTTTCAAATGGGCACAGATACGCAGTATTTT
TRBD1 TRBJ1-4 TRBV28 once CASRTGVSEKLFF TGTGCCAGCCGCACAGGGGTTAGTGAAAAACTGTTTTTT
. TRBJ1-4 TRBV28 . CASMSATNEKLFF TGTGCCAGCATGAGTGCAACTAATGAAAAACTGTTTTTT
TRBD1 TRBJ2-2 TRBV24-1 . CATSEWDSTNTGELFF TGTGCCACCAGTGAGTGGGACAGTACGAACACCGGGGAGCTGTTTTTT
. TRBJ2-7 TRBV28 . CASSETEYEQYF TGTGCCAGCAGCGAAACCGAGTACGAGCAGTACTTC
TRBD1 TRBJ2-1 TRBV5-1 . CASSGSTGGANNEQFF TGCGCCAGCAGCGGCTCGACAGGGGGCGCGAACAATGAGCAGTTCTTC
TRBD1 TRBJ2-2 TRBV3-1/TRBV3-2 . CASSPTGQGGTGELFF TGTGCCAGCAGCCCAACCGGACAGGGGGGCACCGGGGAGCTGTTTTTT
TRBD1 TRBJ1-5 TRBV7-2 . CASSLVQGGNQPQHF TGTGCCAGCAGCTTAGTGCAGGGGGGCAATCAGCCCCAGCATTTT
TRBD2 TRBJ2-7 TRBV5-4 . CASSLAGGKAYEQYF TGTGCCAGCAGCTTGGCGGGAGGAAAAGCCTACGAGCAGTACTTC
TRBD1 TRBJ1-5 TRBV28 . CASSQRTGGSYSNQPQHF TGTGCCAGCAGTCAAAGGACAGGGGGCTCCTATAGCAATCAGCCCCAGCATTTT
TRBD1 TRBJ2-7 TRBV5-4 . CASSSTGTGFYEQYF TGTGCCAGCAGCTCCACCGGGACAGGGTTTTACGAGCAGTACTTC
. TRBJ2-1 TRBV4-2 . CASSQNPGEGNEQFF TGTGCCAGCAGCCAGAATCCGGGCGAGGGCAATGAGCAGTTCTTC
. TRBJ2-5 TRBV5-4 . CASSLGTSTRETQYF TGTGCCAGCAGCTTAGGGACTTCGACCCGGGAGACCCAGTACTTC
. TRBJ2-7 TRBV5-4 once CASSPSLAPYEQYF TGTGCCAGCAGCCCCTCTCTAGCGCCGTACGAGCAGTACTTC
. TRBJ1-2 TRBV29-1 . CSVYEALSYGYTF TGCAGCGTTTATGAGGCTTTAAGCTATGGCTACACCTTC
. TRBJ1-2 TRBV6-5 . CASRTLQVSLIRYTF TGTGCCAGCAGGACCCTTCAGGTTTCCTTGATTCGCTACACCTTC
. TRBJ2-1 TRBV10-3 . CAISGTSLYNEQFF TGTGCCATCAGTGGCACTTCCTTGTACAATGAGCAGTTCTTC
. TRBJ1-1 TRBV5-1 . CASSPGTDTEAFF TGCGCCAGCAGCCCCGGTACAGACACTGAAGCTTTCTTT
TRBD1 TRBJ2-7 TRBV5-1 . CASSPRTGGFDEQYF TGCGCCAGCAGCCCTCGGACAGGGGGCTTCGACGAGCAGTACTTC